This entry lists 21 T cell receptor beta chains sequenced from one sample in a study of CD4 T cell repertoires in COVID-19 (dated by TCRdb to the early 2020s). Libraries were made using the immunoSEQ multiplex PCR assay. TCRdb's version of the immuneACCESS table is confined to in-frame rearrangements and falls short of the full clone set. An unresolved V gene accounts for under half of the shortfall where checked; the remainder is of unknown origin. For this sample there are about 24,000 clones; 93% appear just once. The top ten clones comprise less than 0.75% of the sample. Memory T cell samples that were not cultured went straight to sequencing right after ex vivo isolation. The sample in question was circulating follicular helper CD4+ T cells (cTfh) from blood, obtained before the COVID-19 pandemic. Interpreted using the paper, the cell subset or site label stands for: circulating T follicular helper cells. Receptor source: a human donor who had COVID-19.

This chain joins TRBV5-8 and TRBJ2-5; a weak D match, TRBD2 (6 bases). V gave up 4 bases and J gave up 5 bases, with 15 bases separating them. The germline CDR1 and CDR2 sequences are SGHTS and YDEGEE. This CDR3 has 14 residues. The CDR3 reads CASSHSGGRETQYF. The CDR3 nucleotides read TGTGCCAGCAGCCACTCCGGGGGAAGGGAGACCCAGTACTTC.

The chain links TRBV4-1 to TRBJ2-1; the D gene is possibly TRBD2 (6 bases). CDR1 is MGHRA, CDR2 YSYEKL, per germline. Trimming shortened V by 6 bases and J by 4 bases, and 10 bases separated the two germline ends. The length of the CDR3 is 13 residues. CDR3 nucleotide sequence: TGCGCCAGCAGTGAAGCGGGTTACAATGAGCAGTTCTTC. It specifies CASSEAGYNEQFF.

This chain joins TRBV5-1 and TRBJ2-7; tentative D call: TRBD2 (6 bases). The CDR3 consists of 14 residues. The V end was cut by 3 bases, the J end by 6 bases, with 16 bases between. Germline CDR1 is SGHRS and CDR2 is YFSETQ. This chain's CDR3 is CASSWEVYVGEQYF. The CDR3, as DNA: TGCGCCAGCAGCTGGGAGGTGTATGTGGGCGAGCAGTACTTC.

The J gene is TRBJ2-7, the V gene TRBV6-6; 9 positions match TRBD1. Germline lookup yields CDR1 MNHNY and CDR2 SVGAGI (reference sequence). The CDR3 consists of 13 residues. J was trimmed by 4 bases and V by 4 bases; bases with no gene match: 2. CDR3 loop: CASSLQGAYEQYF. CDR3 bases: TGTGCCAGCAGTTTACAGGGGGCGTACGAGCAGTACTTC.

A remark on this clone: One junction end does not reproduce the germline sequence, and a read error may be involved. V is TRBV19 and J is TRBJ2-3; D uncertain. This CDR3 is 11 amino acids long. Germline CDR1 reads LNHDA; CDR2 reads SQIVND (reference sequence). Here the CDR3 DNA reads TGTGCCAGTAGTATAGATGGGCAGAGACATTTT. It translates to CASSIDGQRHF.

The V gene is TRBV6-6, the J gene TRBJ2-7, with 9 bases aligning to TRBD1. This CDR3 spans 16 amino acids. V lost 7 bases and J lost 1; bases outside the gene matches: 11. Per germline, CDR1 MNHNY and CDR2 SVGAGI (reference sequence). The CDR3 DNA follows: TGTGCCAGCACTGATACAGGGGGCGCTTCTTCCTACGAGCAGTACTTC. Encoded protein: CASTDTGGASSYEQYF.

This clone was found once. The chain uses TRBV6-5 and TRBJ2-3, with D possibly TRBD1 on 5 matching bases. The germline V and J ends were trimmed by 2 bases and 6 bases, with 12 bases remaining between them. The CDR3 totals 14 residues. Germline assignment: CDR1 MNHEY and CDR2 SVGAGI. The CDR3 region has the DNA TGTGCCAGCAGTTACCAGGACACGGTGGATACGCAGTATTTT. Protein sequence: CASSYQDTVDTQYF.

The chain carries TRBV6-5 and TRBJ2-7; possible D gene TRBD1, 7 bases. CDR1 is MNHEY, CDR2 SVGAGI, per germline. The CDR3 has 13 amino acids. V was cut by 8 bases and J by 1 base, with 12 bases left in between. The chain's CDR3 is CASRRGASYEQYF. As DNA, the CDR3 is TGTGCCAGCCGCAGGGGGGCATCCTACGAGCAGTACTTC.

The chain carries TRBV5-1 and TRBJ2-5, with TRBD2 matching over 8 bases. This CDR3 is built from 15 residues. V lost 2 bases and J lost 14; bases outside the gene matches: 17. Germline V CDR1 and CDR2: SGHRS, YFSETQ. CDR3 residues: CASSFTSGPSGERYF. DNA for the CDR3: TGCGCCAGCAGCTTCACTAGCGGACCTTCTGGGGAGCGTTACTTC. Together with reference TRBV5-1 and TRBJ2-5, the CDR3 gives the full variable domain: KAGVTQTPRYLIKTRGQQVTLSCSPISGHRSVSWYQQTPGQGLQFLFEYFSETQRNKGNFPGRFSGRQFSNSRSEMNVSTLELGDSALYLCASSFTSGPSGERYFGPGTRLLVL.

This clone was counted a single time. The chain joins TRBV27 to TRBJ2-7; TRBD1 aligns across 11 bases. The CDR3 consists of 15 residues. The ends lost 6 bases at V and 2 bases at J; junction bases unmatched: 6. Germline V gene lookup returns CDR1 MNHEY and CDR2 SMNVEV (reference sequence). DNA of the CDR3: TGTGCCAGCAGGGAACCGGGACAGGGGGCCTACGAGCAGTACTTC. It translates to CASREPGQGAYEQYF.

The V call is TRBV6-5, the J call TRBJ1-2; TRBD1 matches 12 bases. The CDR3 consists of 15 residues. After removal of 2 bases from V and 6 bases from J, the junction contained 4 bases not matched to a gene. CDR1 and CDR2 from the germline V gene are MNHEY and SVGAGI. CDR3 DNA: TGTGCCAGCAGTTACCGGGACAGGGGGCTCGATGGCTACACCTTC. It translates to CASSYRDRGLDGYTF.

The chain couples TRBV5-8 to TRBJ2-5; TRBD2 matches 9 bases. Germline V gene data show CDR1 as SGHTS and CDR2 as YDEGEE. V was pared by 5 bases and J by 5 bases, with 10 bases of the junction left unmatched. The CDR3 extends over 15 amino acids. The DNA for the CDR3 is TGTGCCAGCAGTTTTAAGCGGGGGGCTCAGGAGACCCAGTACTTC. Translation: CASSFKRGAQETQYF.

The DNA of the CDR3 is TGTGCCAGCAGGGGGAGGGGAAGGGGGACCTACGAGCAGTACTTC. Protein sequence: CASRGRGRGTYEQYF. The V call is TRBV7-7, the J call TRBJ2-5; a possible D gene is TRBD2 (7 bases). Matching the DNA end better, TRBJ2-7 makes the J call doubtful. This CDR3 spans 15 amino acids. Germline CDR1 and CDR2: SSHAT and FNYEAQ (reference sequence).

The chain combines TRBV10-2 with TRBJ1-6, with unresolved D. There are 16 residues in the CDR3. V was pared by 6 bases and J by 0 bases, with 12 bases between. CDR1 WSHSY and CDR2 SAAADI come from the germline V gene. The CDR3 region has the DNA TGCGCCAGCAGCCCGGACGGGAGCTCCTATAATTCACCCCTCCACTTT. It specifies CASSPDGSSYNSPLHF.

The chain employs TRBV21-1 and TRBJ2-3; the D segment call TRBD2 is taken from the table without a DNA check. TRBV21-1 is classified as a pseudogene. The CDR3 contains 16 residues. This chain's CDR3 is CASSKGRQREGDTQYF. The CDR3 nucleotides are TGTGCCAGCAGCAAAGGGCGTCAGCGGGAGGGAGATACGCAGTATTTT.

Of note for this clone: The conserved final phenylalanine or tryptophan is absent from the CDR3, which likely points to a read error. Because the CDR3's place on the DNA is in doubt, the DNA is left out and the CDR3 is given as listed by TCRdb. The chain uses TRBV2 and TRBJ1-1. Germline-derived CDR1 and CDR2 are SNHLY and FYNNEI. The CDR3 sequence runs 13 residues, both termini included. The CDR3 loop reads CASSLNHLSIRAG.

The rearrangement links TRBV15 to TRBJ2-3, with 12 bases fitting TRBD2. Germline CDR1 reads LNHNV; CDR2 reads YYDKDF (reference sequence). The CDR3 consists of 17 residues. V shed 1 base and J 6 bases; nucleotides not matched to a gene: 8. The CDR3 is CATSRASSGGAWDTQYF. The CDR3 DNA is TGTGCCACCAGCAGAGCCTCTAGCGGGGGGGCCTGGGATACGCAGTATTTT.

This chain links TRBV5-1 with TRBJ1-4; no clear D gene. This CDR3 has 16 amino acids. The V gene's germline CDR1 is SGHRS and CDR2 YFSETQ. The V end was cut by 0 bases, the J end by 0 bases, with 9 bases between. This CDR3 reads CASSLAGFATNEKLFF. CDR3 in DNA: TGCGCCAGCAGCTTGGCCGGTTTTGCAACTAATGAAAAACTGTTTTTT.

This clone occurred once. This rearrangement joins TRBV29-1 to TRBJ1-1, with a weak D call TRBD1 (5 bases). The V gene's germline CDR1 is SQVTM and CDR2 ANQGSEA. V gave up 4 bases and J gave up 1 base, with 13 bases separating them. The CDR3 spans 14 residues. The CDR3 coding sequence is TGCAGCGTTGGAGTCGCCGGGGGGAACACTGAAGCTTTCTTT. This translates into CSVGVAGGNTEAFF.

Details on this clone: An end of the junction differs from the germline gene, which may be a read error. The V and J genes are TRBV11-2 and TRBJ1-5; possibly TRBD1 for D (5 bases). The CDR3 sequence is 15 residues long. Germline V lookup: CDR1 SGHAT, CDR2 FQNNGV. CDR3 DNA sequence: TGTGCCAGCAGTTTAGATGGGTCGCCAGGGCAGCCCCAGCATTTT. Its protein product is CASSLDGSPGQPQHF.

The chain is built from TRBV10-2 and TRBJ2-3, with TRBD2 as a possible D gene (5 bases). Germline V gene data show CDR1 as WSHSY and CDR2 as SAAADI. The CDR3 consists of 14 residues. Trimming left V 8 bases short and J 0 bases short, with 12 bases between. CDR3 sequence (DNA): TGCGCCAGCCCCAGACGGGGTAGCACAGATACGCAGTATTTT. It codes for CASPRRGSTDTQYF.